The 32 T cell receptor beta chains in this list originate from one sample, sequenced in a study of blood T cell repertoires in COVID-19. Method: immunoSEQ multiplex PCR; TCRdb's copy keeps in-frame clones and lacks some. Seen here are some 120,000 clones, about 84% observed once, and the top ten hold 5% to 6%. Sequencing was performed on peripheral blood. All receptors derive from a human donor in a cohort sampled during active COVID-19.

The J gene is TRBJ1-3, the V gene TRBV6-1; 9 bases agree with TRBD1. CDR1 and CDR2 from the germline V gene are MNHNS and SASEGT. Germline trimming cut 2 bases from V and 2 bases from J; bases unmatched to any gene: 7. The length of the CDR3 is 17 residues. As DNA, the CDR3 is TGTGCCAGCAGTGAAAGAAGACAGGGGGTAACTGGAAACACCATATATTTT. It yields the protein CASSERRQGVTGNTIYF.

The J gene is TRBJ1-1, the V gene TRBV19; D is possibly TRBD1 (5 bases). Deletions cut 3 bases from V and 3 bases from J, with 11 bases between. This CDR3 is built from 14 residues. The germline CDR1 and CDR2 sequences are LNHDA and SQIVND (reference sequence). The CDR3 protein is CASSIKGAYTEAFF. In nucleotides, the CDR3 is TGTGCCAGTAGTATCAAAGGGGCGTACACTGAAGCTTTCTTT.

The chain couples TRBV7-2 to TRBJ2-3, with a weak D call TRBD2 (6 bases). The V gene lost 1 base and the J gene lost 3 bases, with 17 bases spanning the gap. Germline V gene sequence: CDR1 SGHTA, CDR2 FQGNSA. This CDR3 has 17 amino acids. CDR3 sequence (DNA): TGTGCCAGCAGCTTAGTCCGCGCGGTTGGGGGGACAGATACGCAGTATTTT. Protein sequence: CASSLVRAVGGTDTQYF.

The sample holds one count of this clone. J is TRBJ2-2 and V is TRBV7-2; 10 positions agree with TRBD2. V gave up 4 bases and J gave up 1 base; unmatched junction bases: 0. CDR3 length: 15 amino acids. Germline CDR1 reads SGHTA; CDR2 reads FQGNSA. This CDR3 is CASSWTSGNTGELFF. CDR3 DNA: TGTGCCAGCAGCTGGACTAGCGGGAACACCGGGGAGCTGTTTTTT.

The chain has TRBV4-3 and TRBJ2-1; 12 bases map to TRBD2. This CDR3 spans 16 amino acids. Germline lookup yields CDR1 LGHNA and CDR2 YSLEER. J was trimmed by 10 bases and V by 1 base; bases with no gene match: 8. The CDR3 reads CASSQVRTSGIWEQFF. CDR3 sequence (DNA): TGCGCCAGCAGCCAAGTCAGGACTAGCGGGATTTGGGAGCAGTTCTTC.

This clone was counted between two and nine times. The gene calls are TRBV27 and TRBJ2-6, with D possibly being TRBD1 (5 bases). Deletions cut 3 bases from V and 2 bases from J, with 8 bases between. The V gene's germline CDR1 is MNHEY and CDR2 SMNVEV (reference sequence). CDR3 length equals 15 residues. CDR3 bases: TGTGCCAGCAGTTTCATAGGGGCTGGGGCCAACGTCCTGACTTTC. Its protein is CASSFIGAGANVLTF.

The J gene is TRBJ2-4, the V gene TRBV5-5, with no clear D. Trimming left V 5 bases short and J 4 bases short, with 7 bases between. The CDR3 totals 12 residues. Per germline, CDR1 SGHKS and CDR2 YYEKEE (reference sequence). The CDR3 reads CASRPVKNIQYF. The DNA of the CDR3 is TGTGCCAGCAGGCCAGTTAAAAACATTCAGTACTTC.

The chain joins TRBV6-5 to TRBJ2-3; possibly TRBD2 for D (5 bases). V was trimmed by 2 bases and J by 6 bases, leaving 9 bases between them. Germline V CDR1 and CDR2: MNHEY, SVGAGI. The CDR3 contains 13 residues. The CDR3 spells CASSYAIADTQYF. The CDR3 DNA is TGTGCCAGCAGTTACGCCATAGCGGATACGCAGTATTTT.

The chain combines TRBV4-3 with TRBJ1-3; D gene unclear. V was trimmed by 1 base and J by 0 bases, leaving 13 bases between them. Germline CDR1 reads LGHNA; CDR2 reads YSLEER. The CDR3 consists of 17 residues. This CDR3 reads CASSQGRGFSSGNTIYF. The CDR3 DNA is TGCGCCAGCAGCCAAGGGCGGGGTTTTAGCTCTGGAAACACCATATATTTT.

This chain uses TRBV19 with TRBJ1-1, with D unclear. The CDR3 contains 15 residues. CDR1 and CDR2 (germline): LNHDA, SQIVND (reference sequence). Trimming took 4 bases from V and 0 from J, leaving 12 bases between them. The DNA for the CDR3 is TGTGCCAGTAGTACATCAACAGAGATGAACACTGAAGCTTTCTTT. This translates into CASSTSTEMNTEAFF. The whole variable domain, remainder taken from reference TRBV19 and TRBJ1-1, is DGGITQSPKYLFRKEGQNVTLSCEQNLNHDAMYWYRQDPGQGLRLIYYSQIVNDFQKGDIAEGYSVSREKKESFPLTVTSAQKNPTAFYLCASSTSTEMNTEAFFGQGTRLTVV.

J is TRBJ1-1 and V is TRBV19; the D gene is possibly TRBD1 (6 bases). Trimming stripped 5 bases from V and 2 bases from J, with 24 bases between. There are 18 residues in the CDR3. CDR1 is LNHDA, CDR2 SQIVND, per germline (reference sequence). The CDR3 loop is CASSEHMRGLVGNTEAFF. The CDR3 nucleotides are TGTGCCAGTAGTGAACATATGCGGGGGCTAGTCGGTAACACTGAAGCTTTCTTT.

The chain employs TRBV6-5 and TRBJ1-1; D perhaps matches TRBD1 (6 bases). The CDR3 loop spans 16 amino acids. V lost 4 bases and J lost 5, with 20 bases in between. CDR1 is MNHEY, CDR2 SVGAGI, per germline. CDR3 sequence: CASSSRSGRGGTEAFF. The CDR3 bases are TGTGCCAGCAGTTCCCGCTCTGGCAGGGGAGGGACTGAAGCTTTCTTT.

V is TRBV28 and J is TRBJ1-5; a possible D gene is TRBD1 (5 bases). The V gene lost 5 bases and the J gene lost 5 bases, with 25 bases spanning the gap. Germline V gives CDR1 MDHEN, CDR2 SYDVKM. CDR3 length: 18 amino acids. The CDR3 bases are TGTGCCAGCAGTACCTCGGGGGGGTTAGGTAGTATAGATCAGCCCCAGCATTTT. Encoded protein: CASSTSGGLGSIDQPQHF.

V is TRBV5-1 and J is TRBJ2-2, with 7 nucleotides matching TRBD2. This CDR3 region has 16 residues. The germline gives CDR1 SGHRS, CDR2 YFSETQ. After removal of 2 bases from V and 6 bases from J, the junction contained 10 bases not matched to a gene. CDR3 in amino acids: CASSLPSSGISGELFF. Here the CDR3 DNA reads TGCGCCAGCAGCTTACCCTCTAGCGGAATCTCCGGGGAGCTGTTTTTT.

Here the CDR3 DNA reads TGTGCCAGCAGCTTGGGTTCCCGGGAGGGGTACAATGAGCAGTTCTTC. Encoded protein: CASSLGSREGYNEQFF. J is TRBJ2-1 and V is TRBV5-6; 8 bases fit TRBD2. Per germline, CDR1 SGHDT and CDR2 YYEEEE. Losses at the gene ends were 0 bases for V and 4 bases for J; bases not matched to a gene: 6. This CDR3 spans 16 amino acids.

This clone was counted a single time. The chain recombines TRBV5-1 with TRBJ2-2, with D perhaps matching TRBD1 (5 bases). Per the germline V gene, CDR1 is SGHRS and CDR2 is YFSETQ. This CDR3 has 15 residues. Deletions cut 1 base from V and 1 base from J, with 8 bases between. For the CDR3, the DNA is TGCGCCAGCAGCTTGCACCAGGGGAACACCGGGGAGCTGTTTTTT. Its protein product is CASSLHQGNTGELFF. Filled out from reference TRBV5-1 and TRBJ2-2, the complete variable domain reads KAGVTQTPRYLIKTRGQQVTLSCSPISGHRSVSWYQQTPGQGLQFLFEYFSETQRNKGNFPGRFSGRQFSNSRSEMNVSTLELGDSALYLCASSLHQGNTGELFFGEGSRLTVL.

This chain links TRBV11-2 with TRBJ2-5; TRBD2 matches at 9 bases. The CDR3 loop spans 16 amino acids. The V and J ends lost 1 base and 5 bases, in that order; junction bases with no gene match: 8. Germline CDR1 is SGHAT and CDR2 is FQNNGV. The chain's CDR3 is CASSLGLAGSRETQYF. The CDR3 coding sequence is TGTGCCAGCAGCTTAGGGCTAGCGGGATCGAGGGAGACCCAGTACTTC.

The rearrangement joins TRBV7-9 to TRBJ2-1; 12 bases are shared with TRBD2. J gave up 4 bases and V 2 bases, and 3 bases lay outside the gene matches. This CDR3 is built from 16 residues. Looked up from germline, CDR1 is SEHNR and CDR2 is FQNEAQ (reference sequence). CDR3 bases: TGTGCCAGCAGCTTACTAGCGGGAGGGTCTTACAATGAGCAGTTCTTC. It translates to CASSLLAGGSYNEQFF.

The chain recombines TRBV7-2 with TRBJ2-3; D is unresolved. V gave up 6 bases and J gave up 2 bases, with 12 bases separating them. Germline V gene sequence: CDR1 SGHTA, CDR2 FQGNSA. The CDR3 loop spans 14 amino acids. The CDR3: CASRAPQPTDTQYF. CDR3 sequence (DNA): TGTGCCAGCAGGGCGCCACAGCCCACAGATACGCAGTATTTT.

This clone appeared a few times. The chain recombines TRBV7-9 with TRBJ2-3; 7 bases are a match to TRBD2. CDR3 size: 16 residues. V was clipped by 4 bases and J by 6 bases; unmatched bases: 13. CDR1 and CDR2 (germline): SEHNR, FQNEAQ (reference sequence). CDR3 in DNA: TGTGCCAGCAGCTCTAGTGGGACTACCATCGGGGATACGCAGTATTTT. It encodes CASSSSGTTIGDTQYF.

The chain has TRBV5-6 and TRBJ2-7, with 9 bases identical to TRBD1. Germline CDR1 reads SGHDT; CDR2 reads YYEEEE. The CDR3 is 16 amino acids. The trim removed 5 bases at V and 0 bases at J, leaving 9 bases unmatched. The CDR3 protein is CASRKMDRGLSYEQYF. The CDR3 DNA reads TGTGCCAGCAGGAAGATGGACAGGGGCCTCTCCTACGAGCAGTACTTC.

The chain uses TRBV9 and TRBJ2-2, with 10 bases identical to TRBD1. The CDR3 length is 18 residues. V lost 0 bases to trimming and J lost 5 bases; unmatched junction nucleotides: 10. CDR1 and CDR2 from the germline V gene are SGDLS and YYNGEE. The chain's CDR3 is CASSVVGGGQGWTGELFF. In DNA form, the CDR3 reads TGTGCCAGCAGCGTAGTCGGTGGGGGACAGGGGTGGACCGGGGAGCTGTTTTTT. The entire variable domain, with the rest obtained from reference TRBV9 and TRBJ2-2, is as follows: DSGVTQTPKHLITATGQRVTLRCSPRSGDLSVYWYQQSLDQGLQFLIQYYNGEERAKGNILERFSAQQFPDLHSELNLSSLELGDSALYFCASSVVGGGQGWTGELFFGEGSRLTVL.

The rearrangement links TRBV5-1 to TRBJ1-3; the D is unclear. Trimming removed 4 bases at V and 0 bases at J, with 8 bases between. Germline values: CDR1 SGHRS, CDR2 YFSETQ. This CDR3 spans 14 amino acids. DNA of the CDR3: TGCGCCAGCAGCATGCAGGTCTCTGGAAACACCATATATTTT. Translated, it gives CASSMQVSGNTIYF.

This clone turned up a few times. In DNA form, the CDR3 reads TGCGCCAGCAGCTTGTTTCCACAGCCACAAGAGACCCAGTACTTC. Its translation: CASSLFPQPQETQYF. This chain joins TRBV5-1 and TRBJ2-5, with D uncertain. The CDR3 covers 15 residues. The germline V gene has CDR1 SGHRS and CDR2 YFSETQ. The ends were cut back, 1 base at V and 2 bases at J, with 12 bases in the middle.

This chain joins TRBV3-1 (or the pseudogene TRBV3-2) and TRBJ2-2; possible D gene TRBD2, 7 bases. Germline V gene lookup returns CDR1 LGHDT and CDR2 YNNKEL (reference sequence). The CDR3 is 16 amino acids. V dropped 5 bases and J dropped 7 bases, with 20 bases sitting between them. The CDR3, as DNA: TGTGCCAGCAGCGGGGGGGCGGGAGCGGACGACGGGGAGCTGTTTTTT. Its translation: CASSGGAGADDGELFF.

This chain joins TRBV2 and TRBJ2-2; 10 bases are a match to TRBD1. CDR1 and CDR2 from the germline V gene are SNHLY and FYNNEI. CDR3 length: 16 residues. V lost 6 bases and J lost 5; bases outside the gene matches: 9. CDR3 in amino acids: CASSPDRGRWTGELFF. The CDR3 DNA sequence: TGTGCCAGCAGCCCAGACAGGGGGCGGTGGACCGGGGAGCTGTTTTTT.

This sequence joins TRBV2 and TRBJ1-2; D not certain. This CDR3 is 13 amino acids long. Between the trimmed V and J ends, which lost 8 bases and 0 bases, there was a span of 10 bases. CDR1 SNHLY and CDR2 FYNNEI come from the germline V gene. The chain's CDR3 is CASGTGANYGYTF. CDR3 sequence (DNA): TGTGCCAGCGGCACCGGGGCTAACTATGGCTACACCTTC.

V gene TRBV5-8 combines with J gene TRBJ2-7, with a tentative D call TRBD1 (6 bases). The V gene's germline CDR1 is SGHTS and CDR2 YDEGEE. This CDR3 is 13 amino acids long. Trimming removed 5 bases at V and 3 bases at J, with 12 bases between. CDR3 amino acids: CASSNTGYYEQYF. The CDR3 region has the DNA TGTGCCAGCAGTAACACAGGGTACTACGAGCAGTACTTC. The full variable domain, rest sourced from reference TRBV5-8 and TRBJ2-7, is EAGVTQSPTHLIKTRGQQATLRCSPISGHTSVYWYQQALGLGLQFLLWYDEGEERNRGNFPPRFSGRQFPNYSSELNVNALELEDSALYLCASSNTGYYEQYFGPGTRLTVT.

The chain combines TRBV5-1 with TRBJ2-2, with 12 bases lining up with TRBD2. CDR1 SGHRS and CDR2 YFSETQ come from the germline V gene. V shed 7 bases and J 1 base; nucleotides not matched to a gene: 5. This CDR3 comprises 16 residues. This chain's CDR3 is CASAATSGGNTGELFF. The CDR3 DNA sequence: TGCGCCAGCGCGGCGACTAGCGGGGGGAACACCGGGGAGCTGTTTTTT.

V gene TRBV6-2 or TRBV6-3 combines with J gene TRBJ2-3; 8 bases line up with TRBD2. CDR1 is MNHEY, CDR2 SVGEGT, per germline. V was clipped by 5 bases and J by 1 base; unmatched bases: 5. This CDR3 region has 15 residues. The CDR3 spells CASSNQAGGTDTQYF. DNA for the CDR3: TGTGCCAGCAGTAATCAAGCGGGGGGCACAGATACGCAGTATTTT.

The V gene is TRBV11-1, the J gene TRBJ1-1, with TRBD1 matching 7 bases. Trimming at V came to 5 bases and at J to 5 bases, leaving 8 bases not matched to a gene. This CDR3 comprises 14 residues. CDR1 and CDR2 (germline): SGHAT, FQDESV (reference sequence). The CDR3 is CASSPDRVRTEAFF. CDR3 sequence (DNA): TGTGCCAGCAGCCCAGACAGGGTAAGAACTGAAGCTTTCTTT.

The rearrangement joins TRBV27 to TRBJ2-1; no definite D call. The germline V and J ends were trimmed by 3 bases and 5 bases, with 8 bases remaining between them. The CDR3 runs to 13 residues. Germline V gives CDR1 MNHEY, CDR2 SMNVEV (reference sequence). The CDR3 DNA is TGTGCCAGCAGTTTTAGTGTAAACAATGAGCAGTTCTTC. As protein: CASSFSVNNEQFF.